These 2 T cell receptor beta chains were sequenced from one sample in a study of response to subunit inactivated influenza vaccine. TCRdb redid the calling of the RT-PCR reads with MiXCR, one entry per CDR3 protein. The repertoire has 700,000 to 800,000 distinct CDR3 sequences, less than 20% of them found once; the top ten carry roughly a tenth. Sequenced material: PBMCs from blood, taken roughly 5 days after vaccination. The source is a man aged 50-59 years who received an inactivated influenza vaccine.

V is TRBV20-1 and J is TRBJ2-3; D is unresolved. The germline V gene has CDR1 DFQATT and CDR2 SNEGSKA (reference sequence). This CDR3 is 16 amino acids long. V was cut by 2 bases and J by 0 bases, with 15 bases left in between. The CDR3 loop reads CSARWRIHSSTDTQYF. The CDR3 region has the DNA TGCAGTGCTAGATGGCGGATCCACTCTAGCACAGATACGCAGTATTTT.

The rearrangement joins TRBV7-3 to TRBJ2-1; D may be TRBD1 or TRBD2 (5 bases each). The CDR3 consists of 15 residues. Germline V gives CDR1 SGHTA, CDR2 FQGTGA. Between the trimmed V and J ends, which lost 5 bases and 3 bases, there was a span of 14 bases. The CDR3 DNA sequence: TGTGCCAGCAGCGCGTGGGGACCACGCTACAATGAGCAGTTCTTC. It encodes CASSAWGPRYNEQFF.